Detailed here is one TCR beta chain. Its antigen remains unknown. This specimen belongs to a study of cytomegalovirus exposure and HLA in healthy donors. Study overall: The 90 to 150 validation repertoires and the approximately 690 first-cohort repertoires shared a platform, a later analysis reported.

Overall study findings and caveats: There were over 150 TCR beta chains listed as cytomegalovirus-associated.

The data were produced by immunoSEQ multiplex PCR, yet TCRdb's version contains in-frame clones alone and is incomplete. The repertoire holds roughly 100,000 clones, just under 95% seen once, with 0.85% to 0.95% in the top ten. This CDR3 is built from 19 residues. CDR1 and CDR2 (germline): SGDLS, YYNGEE. With 4 bases removed from V and 1 base from J, the gap between germline ends came to 21 bases. The rearrangement uses TRBV9 and TRBJ2-6, with a weak D call TRBD1 (6 bases). This receptor was taken from a young woman in good health and CMV-seronegative. Sequenced input: PBMCs. This CDR3 reads CASSPRPGTPGSGANVLTF. In DNA, the CDR3 is TGTGCCAGCAGCCCCAGACCCGGGACACCCGGGTCTGGGGCCAACGTCCTGACTTTC.